Below are 22 T cell receptor beta chains sequenced from a single sample in a study of early T cells in non-severe SARS-CoV-2 infection. TCRdb independently ran MiXCR on the 5' RACE reads; one entry per CDR3 protein. The table includes fewer than 60,000 distinct CDR3 sequences, approximately 8.5% detected once. Sequences were obtained from whole blood. Receptor source: an adult who was a healthcare worker with PCR-confirmed SARS-CoV-2 infection or an uninfected control (not recorded which).

The DNA for the CDR3 is TGTGCCAGCAGCCCTGGCCTCATGCAGGCTGATACGCAGTATTTT. This encodes CASSPGLMQADTQYF. V and J are TRBV7-3 and TRBJ2-3; no reliable D call. The CDR3 loop spans 15 amino acids. Germline V lookup: CDR1 SGHTA, CDR2 FQGTGA. The V end was cut by 5 bases, the J end by 6 bases, with 18 bases between.

This clonotype was recorded at least ten times. This chain uses TRBV12-3 or TRBV12-4 with TRBJ2-2, with TRBD2 as a possible D gene (7 bases). The V end lost 7 bases, the J end lost 5 bases, and 20 bases lay between the germline ends. The CDR3 is made up of 16 amino acids. The CDR3 here is CASTDDRRELTGELFF. CDR3 nucleotides: TGTGCCAGCACCGACGACAGGCGGGAGTTGACCGGGGAGCTGTTTTTT.

Notes on this clonotype: A read error may explain this, as a much larger clone is one base away. The chain has TRBV11-3 and TRBJ2-3, with D unclear. The germline V gene encodes CDR1 SGHNT and CDR2 YENEEA. This CDR3 region has 17 residues. The CDR3, as DNA: TGTGCCCGCAGCTTAGGCAGAGCGCAAAGTAGCACAGATACGCAGTATTTT. This codes for CARSLGRAQSSTDTQYF.

The sample holds many counts of this clonotype. V usage is TRBV28 and J usage is TRBJ2-1; 7 bases fit TRBD2. The CDR3 length is 15 residues. The germline V gene has CDR1 MDHEN and CDR2 SYDVKM. V shed 4 bases and J 2 bases; nucleotides not matched to a gene: 5. CDR3 nucleotide sequence: TGTGCCAGCAGTTACCCGGGACTAACCTACAATGAGCAGTTCTTC. Its protein product is CASSYPGLTYNEQFF.

This clonotype came up many times. One junction end disagrees with the germline gene, perhaps due to a read error. The V gene is TRBV3-1, the J gene TRBJ1-5, with 8 bases aligning to TRBD1. The CDR3 consists of 13 residues. Germline values: CDR1 LGHDT, CDR2 YNNKEL (reference sequence). CDR3 region: CASSQAQGAGEFF. As DNA, the CDR3 is TGTGCCAGCAGCCAAGCTCAGGGGGCCGGGGAATTCTTT.

Ten or more counts support this clonotype. J is TRBJ2-1 and V is TRBV7-9, with D perhaps given as TRBD1 or TRBD2 (5 bases each). The CDR3 extends over 14 amino acids. V dropped 2 bases and J dropped 5 bases, with 10 bases sitting between them. Looked up from germline, CDR1 is SEHNR and CDR2 is FQNEAQ (reference sequence). CDR3 in DNA: TGTGCCAGCAGCTTACGGGACGCCGACAATGAGCAGTTCTTC. Its protein product is CASSLRDADNEQFF.

This clonotype was observed a few times. This chain links TRBV29-1 with TRBJ1-3; tentatively, D is TRBD1 (5 bases). The CDR3 is 13 amino acids. The ends were cut back, 6 bases at V and 8 bases at J, with 17 bases in the middle. Germline-derived CDR1 and CDR2 are SQVTM and ANQGSEA. CDR3 residues: CSVFTQGDYTIYF. DNA of the CDR3: TGCAGCGTATTTACCCAGGGTGATTACACCATATATTTT.

The chain has TRBV29-1 and TRBJ2-3; D is unclear. CDR3 size: 13 residues. Trimming stripped 4 bases from V and 1 base from J, with 9 bases between. Germline loops: CDR1 SQVTM, CDR2 ANQGSEA. The CDR3 is CSVGHGRTDTQYF. In DNA, the CDR3 is TGCAGCGTTGGGCACGGTCGCACAGATACGCAGTATTTT.

This clonotype was seen only a few times. The genes are TRBV19 and TRBJ2-1; the match to TRBD1 covers 8 bases. J gave up 7 bases and V 6 bases, and 8 bases lay outside the gene matches. The CDR3 extends over 14 amino acids. Germline CDR1 LNHDA, CDR2 SQIVND (reference sequence). In nucleotides, the CDR3 is TGTGCCAGTAGCCCAGGGGGCCTCGGGAATGAGCAGTTCTTC. It translates to CASSPGGLGNEQFF.

The chain carries TRBV28 and TRBJ2-3; 12 bases line up with TRBD2. CDR3 size: 15 residues. The ends lost 3 bases at V and 8 bases at J; junction bases unmatched: 6. Germline V gene lookup returns CDR1 MDHEN and CDR2 SYDVKM. The CDR3 nucleotides read TGTGCCAGCAGTTTGAGACTAGCGGGAGTGGGTACGCAGTATTTT. This encodes CASSLRLAGVGTQYF.

The V and J genes are TRBV11-1 and TRBJ2-3, with 14 positions matching TRBD2. Germline trimming cut 3 bases from V and 1 base from J; bases unmatched to any gene: 3. Germline V lookup: CDR1 SGHAT, CDR2 FQDESV (reference sequence). CDR3 length: 17 residues. CDR3 loop: CASSLGLAGVGTDTQYF. The CDR3 DNA reads TGTGCCAGCAGCTTGGGACTAGCGGGAGTCGGCACAGATACGCAGTATTTT.

There are many counts of this clonotype. The chain is built from TRBV28 and TRBJ2-3, with D unresolved. V lost 5 bases and J lost 2, with 14 bases in between. This CDR3 is built from 15 residues. The germline V gene encodes CDR1 MDHEN and CDR2 SYDVKM. CDR3 sequence (DNA): TGTGCCAGCAGTGGGATAATGGGGTACACAGATACGCAGTATTTT. This translates into CASSGIMGYTDTQYF.

This chain links TRBV7-9 with TRBJ2-7, with D uncertain. This CDR3 has 14 amino acids. Germline values: CDR1 SEHNR, CDR2 FQNEAQ (reference sequence). The ends were cut back, 4 bases at V and 3 bases at J, with 13 bases in the middle. The chain's CDR3 is CASSSNAYSYEQYF. In nucleotides, the CDR3 is TGTGCCAGCAGCTCGAATGCATACAGCTACGAGCAGTACTTC.

At least ten counts were recorded for this clonotype. This chain joins TRBV11-2 and TRBJ1-1; D unresolved. V gave up 2 bases and J gave up 0 bases, with 10 bases separating them. There are 15 residues in the CDR3. The germline gives CDR1 SGHAT, CDR2 FQNNGV. CDR3 loop: CASSLTVWVNTEAFF. DNA for the CDR3: TGTGCCAGCAGCTTAACAGTATGGGTGAACACTGAAGCTTTCTTT.

This clonotype was seen repeatedly, ten times or more. In DNA form, the CDR3 reads TGTGCCAGCCTCCCAGGAGGGTACTCGCTCACTGAAGCTTTCTTT. Protein: CASLPGGYSLTEAFF. The V gene is TRBV28, the J gene TRBJ1-1; D remains unclear. Trimming took off 8 bases at V and 4 bases at J, with 20 bases between the two ends. Germline lookup yields CDR1 MDHEN and CDR2 SYDVKM. The CDR3 runs to 15 residues.

This rearrangement joins TRBV29-1 to TRBJ2-2, with 12 bases lining up with TRBD2. Germline V lookup: CDR1 SQVTM, CDR2 ANQGSEA. The CDR3 extends over 15 amino acids. Trimming cost V 3 bases and J 6 bases; bases outside gene matches: 5. The CDR3 DNA sequence: TGCAGCGTTGATTCTAGCGGGAGGGCCTCCGGGGAGCTGTTTTTT. This sequence encodes CSVDSSGRASGELFF.

The chain employs TRBV6-1 and TRBJ2-3; a possible D gene is TRBD1 (6 bases). Germline loops: CDR1 MNHNS, CDR2 SASEGT. The CDR3 spans 14 residues. The V and J ends lost 1 base and 7 bases respectively, with 12 bases between them. The CDR3 nucleotides read TGTGCCAGCAGTGAAGTATTCAGGGGACATACGCAGTATTTT. It specifies CASSEVFRGHTQYF.

By sample share, this clonotype is medium-sized (0.01 to 0.1%). The chain recombines TRBV29-1 with TRBJ1-1, with 8 positions matching TRBD1. The CDR3 contains 12 residues. V trimming: 1 base; J trimming: 11 bases; junction bases outside the gene matches: 6. CDR1 is SQVTM, CDR2 ANQGSEA, per germline. The CDR3 bases are TGCAGCGTTGAAGCAGGGGGCAGAGAGGCTTTCTTT. Its protein is CSVEAGGREAFF.

This clonotype occurred a few times. V gene TRBV28 combines with J gene TRBJ2-7; D possibly corresponds to TRBD1 (6 bases). CDR1 and CDR2 (germline): MDHEN, SYDVKM. V was pared by 2 bases and J by 4 bases, with 21 bases between. The CDR3 is 17 residues long. The CDR3 nucleotides read TGTGCCAGCAGTTTAGGCGGAGCGAGGCAGGGGCTTTACGAGCAGTACTTC. It is translated as CASSLGGARQGLYEQYF. The whole variable domain, remainder taken from reference TRBV28 and TRBJ2-7, is DVKVTQSSRYLVKRTGEKVFLECVQDMDHENMFWYRQDPGLGLRLIYFSYDVKMKEKGDIPEGYSVSREKKERFSLILESASTNQTSMYLCASSLGGARQGLYEQYFGPGTRLTVT.

This chain links TRBV7-8 with TRBJ1-4; the D gene is possibly TRBD1 (5 bases). The CDR3 loop spans 15 amino acids. Germline V CDR1 and CDR2: SGHVS, FQNEAQ. The V end lost 0 bases, the J end lost 6 bases, and 11 bases lay between the germline ends. The CDR3 here is CASSLARGEDEKLFF. DNA of the CDR3: TGTGCCAGCAGCTTAGCGAGGGGAGAAGATGAAAAACTGTTTTTT. Together with reference TRBV7-8 and TRBJ1-4, the CDR3 gives the full variable domain: GAGVSQSPRYKVAKRGQDVALRCDPISGHVSLFWYQQALGQGPEFLTYFQNEAQLDKSGLPSDRFFAERPEGSVSTLKIQRTQQEDSAVYLCASSLARGEDEKLFFGSGTQLSVL.

This clonotype was seen repeatedly, ten times or more. The chain uses TRBV27 and TRBJ2-1, with D possibly being TRBD1 (5 bases). Trimming removed 8 bases at V and 3 bases at J, with 11 bases between. The CDR3 covers 13 residues. Germline V lookup: CDR1 MNHEY, CDR2 SMNVEV (reference sequence). The CDR3 is CASGAGNYNEQFF. CDR3 in DNA: TGTGCCAGCGGGGCAGGGAACTACAATGAGCAGTTCTTC.

The genes are TRBV7-2 and TRBJ2-3, with D maybe TRBD1 (5 bases). This CDR3 contains 16 residues. V lost 8 bases to trimming and J lost 2 bases, with 20 bases between them. The germline V gene encodes CDR1 SGHTA and CDR2 FQGNSA. The CDR3 coding sequence is TGTGCCAGCGCGACTCAAACAGGACGCCACACAGATACGCAGTATTTT. Translating gives CASATQTGRHTDTQYF.